These 28 T cell receptor beta chains originate from one sample sequenced in a study of cytomegalovirus exposure and HLA in healthy donors. In the PCR, 60 Vbeta and 13 Jbeta primers were used. Produced via immunoSEQ multiplex PCR; TCRdb's table is partial and in-frame only. Altogether around 120,000 clones are present, around 80% being singletons, with the ten largest covering 2.5% to 3.5%. Input material: PBMCs. These receptors originate from a woman aged 35 to 49 in good health and CMV-seropositive.

The rearrangement links TRBV2 to TRBJ1-5, with TRBD1 matching 7 bases. The CDR3 covers 15 residues. V dropped 1 base and J dropped 4; count of bases not matched to a gene: 4. Germline CDR1 SNHLY, CDR2 FYNNEI. The CDR3 bases are TGTGCCAGCAGTGAAGAGGGACAGTTGAATCAGCCCCAGCATTTT. Translation gives CASSEEGQLNQPQHF.

The V gene is TRBV19, the J gene TRBJ2-1, with D tentatively TRBD2 (6 bases). Germline V lookup: CDR1 LNHDA, CDR2 SQIVND (reference sequence). The CDR3 has 13 residues. Trimming left V 5 bases short and J 8 bases short, with 13 bases between. The CDR3 reads CASSSTSGDEQFF. DNA for the CDR3: TGTGCCAGTAGTTCGACTAGTGGCGATGAGCAGTTCTTC.

This clone showed up just a few times. The rearrangement links TRBV18 to TRBJ1-1; D call uncertain. CDR1 and CDR2 (germline): KGHSH, LQKENI. Trimming removed 3 bases at V and 5 bases at J, with 7 bases between. The CDR3 loop spans 12 amino acids. The CDR3 sequence is CASSPTRTEAFF. The CDR3 nucleotides are TGTGCCAGCTCACCCACAAGAACTGAAGCTTTCTTT.

The count of this clone is one. This sequence joins TRBV5-1 and TRBJ1-1, with D perhaps TRBD1 (5 bases). CDR1 is SGHRS, CDR2 YFSETQ, per germline. The CDR3 extends over 16 amino acids. V gave up 0 bases and J gave up 5 bases, with 17 bases separating them. DNA of the CDR3: TGCGCCAGCAGCTTGGATCCTAGCGGGGGAAGGACTGAAGCTTTCTTT. The encoded protein is CASSLDPSGGRTEAFF. Filled out from reference TRBV5-1 and TRBJ1-1, the complete variable domain reads KAGVTQTPRYLIKTRGQQVTLSCSPISGHRSVSWYQQTPGQGLQFLFEYFSETQRNKGNFPGRFSGRQFSNSRSEMNVSTLELGDSALYLCASSLDPSGGRTEAFFGQGTRLTVV.

The rearrangement uses TRBV19 and TRBJ2-1; D unclear. Between the trimmed V and J ends, which lost 5 bases and 0 bases, there was a span of 5 bases. Germline loops: CDR1 LNHDA, CDR2 SQIVND (reference sequence). This CDR3 is 13 amino acids long. In DNA, the CDR3 is TGTGCCAGTAGTCCCTTCTCCTACAATGAGCAGTTCTTC. As protein: CASSPFSYNEQFF.

This clone was seen more than once but under ten times. The chain links TRBV10-1 to TRBJ1-1; D gene ambiguous. With 4 bases removed from V and 1 base from J, the gap between germline ends came to 10 bases. Germline CDR1 reads WNHNN; CDR2 reads SYGVQD (reference sequence). The CDR3 sequence is 14 residues long. CDR3 coding DNA: TGCGCCAGCAGTGGTCCAGGCCCGAACACTGAAGCTTTCTTT. Amino acid sequence: CASSGPGPNTEAFF.

The chain couples TRBV18 to TRBJ2-7; unclear D gene. Germline CDR1 and CDR2: KGHSH and LQKENI. V dropped 6 bases and J dropped 3 bases, with 9 bases sitting between them. The CDR3 is made up of 12 amino acids. The CDR3 DNA is TGTGCCAGCTCCACTGACATCTACGAGCAGTACTTC. Protein: CASSTDIYEQYF.

The chain joins TRBV4-3 to TRBJ1-2; 11 nucleotides agree with TRBD1. Trimming removed 1 base from V and 5 bases from J; junction bases left unmatched: 6. This CDR3 has 16 residues. Germline values: CDR1 LGHNA, CDR2 YSLEER. CDR3 DNA: TGCGCCAGCAGCCAAGTGGGGACAGGGGGATCATATGGCTACACCTTC. As protein: CASSQVGTGGSYGYTF.

This chain links TRBV5-1 with TRBJ1-5; possible D gene TRBD1, 6 bases. V was cut by 4 bases and J by 2 bases, with 13 bases left in between. This CDR3 is 15 amino acids long. CDR1 and CDR2 from the germline V gene are SGHRS and YFSETQ. The DNA for the CDR3 is TGCGCCAGCAGCACGGGACAACCGGGCAATCAGCCCCAGCATTTT. Translation: CASSTGQPGNQPQHF.

CDR3 in DNA: TGTGCCAGTAGCAGCGGAGGGAGCGTTGGTACGCAGTATTTT. Amino acids: CASSSGGSVGTQYF. V gene TRBV19 combines with J gene TRBJ2-3, with D perhaps matching TRBD2 (6 bases). CDR3 length: 14 amino acids. V lost 6 bases and J lost 8, with 18 bases in between. Germline V gives CDR1 LNHDA, CDR2 SQIVND (reference sequence).

CDR3 sequence: CASSARTANTGELFF. Written as DNA, the CDR3 is TGCGCCAGCAGCGCTCGGACAGCGAACACCGGGGAGCTGTTTTTT. The rearrangement uses TRBV5-1 and TRBJ2-2; D might be TRBD1 (6 bases). Germline assignment: CDR1 SGHRS and CDR2 YFSETQ. The V end was cut by 4 bases, the J end by 0 bases, with 10 bases between. The CDR3 sequence is 15 residues long.

The chain employs TRBV5-6 and TRBJ2-1; 7 positions match TRBD2. The CDR3 is made up of 16 amino acids. The ends lost 3 bases at V and 8 bases at J; junction bases unmatched: 14. Germline V gene data show CDR1 as SGHDT and CDR2 as YYEEEE. The CDR3 loop reads CASSYPLGEGLHEQFF. The CDR3 DNA follows: TGTGCCAGCAGCTACCCTTTGGGGGAGGGCCTCCATGAGCAGTTCTTC.

J is TRBJ2-2 and V is TRBV7-9; D is perhaps TRBD2 (5 bases). The CDR3 is made up of 12 amino acids. Per germline, CDR1 SEHNR and CDR2 FQNEAQ (reference sequence). Trimming removed 2 bases from V and 8 bases from J, with 6 bases in between. The CDR3 spells CASSLRGGELFF. The CDR3 nucleotides are TGTGCCAGCAGCTTACGGGGAGGGGAGCTGTTTTTT.

This clone showed up just a few times. The chain has TRBV11-2 and TRBJ2-5; D remains unclear. Trimming removed 2 bases from V and 3 bases from J, with 7 bases in between. CDR1 is SGHAT, CDR2 FQNNGV, per germline. The CDR3 loop spans 13 amino acids. Written as DNA, the CDR3 is TGTGCCAGCAGCTTACGGGTAAAAGAGACCCAGTACTTC. Encoded protein: CASSLRVKETQYF.

The chain has TRBV30 and TRBJ2-3; D is perhaps TRBD2 (5 bases). V dropped 4 bases and J dropped 8 bases, with 22 bases sitting between them. CDR1 is GTSNPN and CDR2 is SVGIG in the germline V gene (reference sequence). This CDR3 is 15 amino acids long. In DNA form, the CDR3 reads TGTGCCTGGATTAGTATCCTAGCTCTGGTGGGTACGCAGTATTTT. This encodes CAWISILALVGTQYF. The whole variable domain, filled in from reference TRBV30 and TRBJ2-3, reads SQTIHQWPATLVQPVGSPLSLECTVEGTSNPNLYWYRQAAGRGLQLLFYSVGIGQISSEVPQNLSASRPQDRQFILSSKKLLLSDSGFYLCAWISILALVGTQYFGPGTRLTVL.

This clone showed up just once. V gene TRBV7-3 combines with J gene TRBJ1-1; 8 positions match TRBD1. CDR3 length: 13 amino acids. V gave up 5 bases and J gave up 4 bases; unmatched junction bases: 3. Germline CDR1 reads SGHTA; CDR2 reads FQGTGA. In DNA form, the CDR3 reads TGTGCCAGCAGCAAGACAGGGGCCACTGAAGCTTTCTTT. Its protein product is CASSKTGATEAFF.

CDR3 in amino acids: CASTGTGNRGSQETQYF. The CDR3 DNA follows: TGTGCCAGTACCGGGACAGGGAATCGAGGGAGCCAAGAGACCCAGTACTTC. The rearrangement links TRBV27 to TRBJ2-5, with 9 bases fitting TRBD1. J lost 1 base, V lost 9 bases, and 15 bases had no gene match. The CDR3 has 17 residues. Germline values: CDR1 MNHEY, CDR2 SMNVEV (reference sequence).

This clone was found once. This specimen includes other DNA sequences encoding the same CDR3. The chain joins TRBV7-2 to TRBJ2-5; D call uncertain. In germline, CDR1 is SGHTA, CDR2 FQGNSA. V was cut by 3 bases and J by 4 bases, with 3 bases left in between. The CDR3 contains 11 residues. For the CDR3, the DNA is TGTGCCAGCAGCTTCCGAGAGACCCAGTACTTC. Amino acids: CASSFRETQYF.

This clone was found once. The gene calls are TRBV21-1 and TRBJ2-7; the table's D gene call, TRBD2, was not cross checked with the DNA. TRBV21-1 is reported as a pseudogene. The CDR3 covers 19 residues. DNA for the CDR3: TGTGCCAGCAGCAAAAGGACAGGACAGGGGGTAGCGGGAGTCCACGAGCAGTACTTC. Its protein is CASSKRTGQGVAGVHEQYF.

This chain uses TRBV6-6 with TRBJ1-1; 8 nucleotides match TRBD1. The CDR3 is 13 residues long. The germline V gene encodes CDR1 MNHNY and CDR2 SVGAGI (reference sequence). V trimming: 6 bases; J trimming: 2 bases; junction bases outside the gene matches: 2. CDR3 in DNA: TGTGCCAGCAGCGGACAGGGAAACACTGAAGCTTTCTTT. This sequence encodes CASSGQGNTEAFF.

The chain uses TRBV28 and TRBJ2-3; 14 bases are a match to TRBD2. V shed 8 bases, J shed 4 bases, and the junction held 8 bases outside the gene matches. Per germline, CDR1 MDHEN and CDR2 SYDVKM. The CDR3 length is 16 residues. CDR3 sequence: CASSGTSGRSADTQYF. The CDR3, as DNA: TGTGCCAGCTCCGGGACTAGCGGGAGATCGGCAGATACGCAGTATTTT. The complete variable domain, with remaining parts taken from reference TRBV28 and TRBJ2-3, reads DVKVTQSSRYLVKRTGEKVFLECVQDMDHENMFWYRQDPGLGLRLIYFSYDVKMKEKGDIPEGYSVSREKKERFSLILESASTNQTSMYLCASSGTSGRSADTQYFGPGTRLTVL.

V and J are TRBV5-4 and TRBJ2-2; D may be TRBD1 (7 bases). Germline assignment: CDR1 SGHNT and CDR2 YYREEE (reference sequence). The V gene lost 0 bases and the J gene lost 4 bases, with 16 bases spanning the gap. The CDR3 contains 17 residues. CDR3 sequence reads: CASSLVRQGGGTGELFF. The CDR3, as DNA: TGTGCCAGCAGCTTGGTAAGACAGGGAGGAGGCACCGGGGAGCTGTTTTTT.

In nucleotides, the CDR3 is TGCGCCAGCAGCCCTGGGCTAAGGACAGATACCTACGAGCAGTACTTC. Translated, it gives CASSPGLRTDTYEQYF. The gene calls are TRBV5-1 and TRBJ2-7; a weak D match, TRBD1 (6 bases). Germline CDR1 is SGHRS and CDR2 is YFSETQ. Trimming removed 4 bases from V and 2 bases from J, with 19 bases in between. CDR3 length equals 16 residues. Supplemented by reference TRBV5-1 and TRBJ2-7, the full variable domain reads KAGVTQTPRYLIKTRGQQVTLSCSPISGHRSVSWYQQTPGQGLQFLFEYFSETQRNKGNFPGRFSGRQFSNSRSEMNVSTLELGDSALYLCASSPGLRTDTYEQYFGPGTRLTVT.

The chain is built from TRBV6-5 and TRBJ2-2; D might be TRBD1 (5 bases). V lost 5 bases, J lost 1 base, and 8 bases lay in between. Germline-derived CDR1 and CDR2 are MNHEY and SVGAGI. The CDR3 length is 14 residues. CDR3 DNA: TGTGCCAGCAGTGTCGACAGGAACACCGGGGAGCTGTTTTTT. Amino acids: CASSVDRNTGELFF.

The V call is TRBV9, the J call TRBJ1-3, with TRBD1 matching 7 bases. V was clipped by 4 bases and J by 3 bases; unmatched bases: 7. Looked up from germline, CDR1 is SGDLS and CDR2 is YYNGEE. The CDR3 extends over 15 amino acids. This chain's CDR3 is CASSPFQGDGNTIYF. The DNA of the CDR3 is TGTGCCAGCAGCCCGTTCCAGGGGGATGGAAACACCATATATTTT.

The chain joins TRBV28 to TRBJ1-1; D may be TRBD1 (6 bases). V was shortened by 0 bases and J by 10 bases, with 18 bases between the two germline ends. The CDR3 runs to 15 residues. Germline loops: CDR1 MDHEN, CDR2 SYDVKM. CDR3 nucleotide sequence: TGTGCCAGCAGTTTATGGGCGGGGGCGTCCGGTAGAGCTTTCTTT. It translates to CASSLWAGASGRAFF.

This rearrangement joins TRBV6-6 to TRBJ2-1; D may be TRBD2 (5 bases). The CDR3 loop spans 12 amino acids. Trimming stripped 4 bases from V and 6 bases from J, with 7 bases between. From germline, CDR1 is MNHNY and CDR2 SVGAGI (reference sequence). In DNA, the CDR3 is TGTGCCAGCAGTTCGAGCGGCAATGAGCAGTTCTTC. This sequence encodes CASSSSGNEQFF.

The chain is built from TRBV5-1 and TRBJ2-1; TRBD1 agrees at 11 bases. V gave up 4 bases and J gave up 7 bases; unmatched junction bases: 10. CDR3 size: 16 residues. CDR1 and CDR2 (germline): SGHRS, YFSETQ. CDR3 protein: CASSIGTGGRDNEQFF. DNA of the CDR3: TGCGCCAGCAGCATTGGGACAGGGGGTAGGGATAATGAGCAGTTCTTC. Variable domain in full (rest from reference TRBV5-1 and TRBJ2-1): KAGVTQTPRYLIKTRGQQVTLSCSPISGHRSVSWYQQTPGQGLQFLFEYFSETQRNKGNFPGRFSGRQFSNSRSEMNVSTLELGDSALYLCASSIGTGGRDNEQFFGPGTRLTVL.